This passage covers 24 T cell receptor beta chains from one sample sequenced in a study of CD8 T cells in ankylosing spondylitis. Study-level results: A TCR beta motif of under ten highly homologous variants appeared characteristic of ankylosing spondylitis blood.

In TCRdb, the 5' RACE reads were re-called with MiXCR into one record per CDR3 protein. The sample yields some 840,000 distinct CDR3 sequences, roughly 10% seen once. These receptors have no identified antigens. Material for sequencing was blood, either unsorted or a sorted T cell fraction (not recorded which). These receptor sequences come from a male donor with ankylosing spondylitis.

The rearrangement links TRBV20-1 to TRBJ1-1; 9 positions match TRBD1. The CDR3 sequence is 12 residues long. The J segment lost 3 bases and the V segment lost 7 bases, leaving 3 bases of the junction unmatched. CDR1 is DFQATT, CDR2 SNEGSKA, per germline (reference sequence). The CDR3 nucleotides read TGCAGTGTCGGACAGGGGTACACTGAAGCTTTCTTT. Its protein is CSVGQGYTEAFF.

V and J are TRBV28 and TRBJ1-2; the D is unclear. In germline, CDR1 is MDHEN, CDR2 SYDVKM. The CDR3 totals 15 residues. The V end was cut by 2 bases, the J end by 4 bases, with 14 bases between. The CDR3 here is CASSLVYSPLYGYTF. The CDR3 nucleotides are TGTGCCAGCAGTTTAGTGTATTCCCCCCTCTATGGCTACACCTTC.

This chain joins TRBV10-3 and TRBJ2-7, with D unclear. Germline V CDR1 and CDR2: ENHRY, SYGVKD. Trimming pared 3 bases from V and 2 bases from J, leaving 11 bases between. CDR3 length: 14 residues. The CDR3 here is CAISEGLTPYEQYF. The CDR3 nucleotides read TGTGCCATCAGTGAAGGGCTTACCCCCTACGAGCAGTACTTC.

This chain uses TRBV5-1 with TRBJ2-1; D call uncertain. The V gene's germline CDR1 is SGHRS and CDR2 YFSETQ. V was pared by 0 bases and J by 10 bases, with 17 bases between. CDR3 length: 15 residues. The CDR3 loop reads CASSLGSIVAGEQFF. The CDR3 bases are TGCGCCAGCAGCTTGGGATCTATAGTTGCCGGGGAGCAGTTCTTC.

This clonotype was counted a few times. The V and J genes are TRBV7-2 and TRBJ1-6, with D unclear. Germline CDR1 and CDR2: SGHTA and FQGNSA. This CDR3 spans 13 amino acids. Deletions cut 4 bases from V and 10 bases from J, with 11 bases between. The CDR3 protein is CASSSIPGSPLHF. As DNA, the CDR3 is TGTGCCAGCAGCTCCATCCCAGGATCACCCCTCCACTTT.

V gene TRBV12-5 combines with J gene TRBJ1-2, with TRBD1 matching 9 bases. J gave up 4 bases and V 6 bases, and 6 bases lay outside the gene matches. Germline assignment: CDR1 LGHNT and CDR2 FRNRAP. This CDR3 is built from 14 residues. The CDR3 nucleotides are TGTGCTAGTGGCCGGACAGGGGCCGGCTATGGCTACACCTTC. Residues: CASGRTGAGYGYTF.

In its sample, this clonotype was seen a few times. The V and J genes are TRBV20-1 and TRBJ1-1, with 7 bases lining up with TRBD1. With 3 bases clipped from V and 3 bases from J, the junction kept 7 bases outside the gene matches. The germline CDR1 and CDR2 sequences are DFQATT and SNEGSKA (reference sequence). The CDR3 loop spans 14 amino acids. The CDR3 sequence is CSARMGQSDTEAFF. The CDR3 DNA reads as TGCAGTGCTAGGATGGGACAGAGTGACACTGAAGCTTTCTTT.

The CDR3 coding sequence is TGTGCCAGCAGCAACGATCAAGCGGGAGGAACTGATACGCAGTATTTT. Its translation is CASSNDQAGGTDTQYF. The rearrangement joins TRBV21-1 to TRBJ2-3; TRBD2 reflects the table's D call only, with no check against the DNA. TRBV21-1 is labeled a pseudogene. The CDR3 totals 16 residues.

Only a few counts were recorded for this clonotype. This rearrangement joins TRBV5-1 to TRBJ2-1, with D tentatively TRBD1 (5 bases). V was pared by 0 bases and J by 7 bases, with 11 bases between. CDR1 and CDR2 (germline): SGHRS, YFSETQ. The CDR3 has 14 residues. CDR3: CASSLEGVANEQFF. The CDR3 DNA reads TGCGCCAGCAGCTTGGAAGGGGTCGCAAATGAGCAGTTCTTC.

V and J are TRBV5-1 and TRBJ2-3, with no clear D. Trimming left V 0 bases short and J 6 bases short, with 17 bases between. CDR1 and CDR2 (germline): SGHRS, YFSETQ. The CDR3 sequence is 16 residues long. The CDR3 loop is CASSLGGTADWDTQYF. The CDR3 bases are TGCGCCAGCAGCTTGGGGGGTACGGCCGATTGGGATACGCAGTATTTT.

In this sample, this clonotype turned up many times. The rearrangement links TRBV29-1 to TRBJ1-4; the D gene is possibly TRBD1 (5 bases). The CDR3 contains 10 residues. V was pared by 7 bases and J by 8 bases, with 8 bases between. Germline CDR1 is SQVTM and CDR2 is ANQGSEA. The DNA for the CDR3 is TGCAGCGCCGGACAAGAAAAACTGTTTTTT. Its translation is CSAGQEKLFF. The full variable domain, in which reference TRBV29-1 and TRBJ1-4 provide the parts outside the CDR3, is SAVISQKPSRDICQRGTSLTIQCQVDSQVTMMFWYRQQPGQSLTLIATANQGSEATYESGFVIDKFPISRPNLTFSTLTVSNMSPEDSSIYLCSAGQEKLFFGSGTQLSVL.

V usage is TRBV19 and J usage is TRBJ2-6; D gene ambiguous. Deletions cut 7 bases from V and 1 base from J, with 8 bases between. CDR1 is LNHDA and CDR2 is SQIVND in the germline V gene (reference sequence). This CDR3 is built from 14 residues. The CDR3 DNA sequence: TGTGCCAGTACCCTTATGTCTGGGGCCAACGTCCTGACTTTC. Protein: CASTLMSGANVLTF.

This clonotype has at least ten counts. V and J are TRBV20-1 and TRBJ1-6; D unclear. Trimming pared 6 bases from V and 7 bases from J, leaving 25 bases between. Germline-derived CDR1 and CDR2 are DFQATT and SNEGSKA (reference sequence). The CDR3 spans 17 residues. The CDR3 here is CSAQRSGPFIENSPLHF. DNA for the CDR3: TGCAGTGCGCAACGTTCCGGGCCTTTTATCGAAAATTCACCCCTCCACTTT.

V is TRBV15 and J is TRBJ2-5; perhaps TRBD2 as D (7 bases). V shed 6 bases and J shed 4 bases, with 21 bases lying between them. CDR1 and CDR2 from the germline V gene are LNHNV and YYDKDF (reference sequence). This CDR3 region has 16 residues. The CDR3 protein is CATRDVEGGGRETQYF. The CDR3 DNA is TGTGCCACCAGGGATGTGGAGGGGGGCGGGAGAGAGACCCAGTACTTC.

This clonotype was observed a few times. V gene TRBV20-1 combines with J gene TRBJ2-3; 8 bases match TRBD2. The germline CDR1 and CDR2 sequences are DFQATT and SNEGSKA (reference sequence). The CDR3 runs 14 residues. With V trimmed by 4 bases and J by 2 bases, 5 bases remained unmatched. This CDR3 reads CSAKAGGSTDTQYF. Here the CDR3 DNA reads TGCAGTGCTAAGGCGGGAGGCTCCACAGATACGCAGTATTTT.

This rearrangement joins TRBV28 to TRBJ2-7, with TRBD1 matching over 7 bases. This CDR3 has 15 residues. V shed 6 bases, J shed 3 bases, and the junction held 11 bases outside the gene matches. Germline CDR1 is MDHEN and CDR2 is SYDVKM. The CDR3: CASRPLDRVIYEQYF. The CDR3 DNA follows: TGTGCCAGCAGACCTCTTGACAGGGTCATCTACGAGCAGTACTTC.

This clonotype occurred a few times. This chain joins TRBV11-2 and TRBJ2-6; D may be TRBD1 or TRBD2 (6 bases each). The germline V gene encodes CDR1 SGHAT and CDR2 FQNNGV. V shed 2 bases and J shed 0 bases, with 14 bases lying between them. The CDR3 has 18 amino acids. In nucleotides, the CDR3 is TGTGCCAGCAGCTTAAGGTGGGGGGCCAACTCTGGGGCCAACGTCCTGACTTTC. This encodes CASSLRWGANSGANVLTF.

This clonotype was counted only a few times. CDR3 coding DNA: TGCGCCAGCAGCTTCGGGGACGCAACCTACGAGCAGTACTTC. Protein: CASSFGDATYEQYF. The chain links TRBV5-1 to TRBJ2-7; tentatively, D is TRBD1 or TRBD2 (5 bases each). V was pared by 2 bases and J by 2 bases, with 11 bases between. Germline V CDR1 and CDR2: SGHRS, YFSETQ. The CDR3 totals 14 residues.

This clonotype occurred many times. The chain couples TRBV29-1 to TRBJ2-5, with 7 bases identical to TRBD1. The V and J ends lost 7 bases and 3 bases, in that order; junction bases with no gene match: 8. The CDR3 is 13 residues long. Per germline, CDR1 SQVTM and CDR2 ANQGSEA. The CDR3, as DNA: TGCAGCGGCCTTCCGGGACAGAAAGAGACCCAGTACTTC. Protein product: CSGLPGQKETQYF.

This clonotype showed up just a few times. The J gene is TRBJ2-3, the V gene TRBV7-9; D assignment may be TRBD1 or TRBD2 (6 bases each). V was shortened by 5 bases and J by 0 bases, with 15 bases between the two germline ends. This CDR3 contains 16 residues. Germline CDR1 and CDR2: SEHNR and FQNEAQ (reference sequence). This CDR3 is CASSPRGGLSTDTQYF. CDR3 bases: TGTGCCAGCAGCCCTAGAGGGGGACTGAGCACAGATACGCAGTATTTT.

A few counts support this clonotype. The chain carries TRBV10-3 and TRBJ2-5, with 7 bases identical to TRBD2. The germline gives CDR1 ENHRY, CDR2 SYGVKD. V lost 3 bases and J lost 3; bases outside the gene matches: 7. The CDR3 has 15 amino acids. The DNA for the CDR3 is TGTGCCATCAGTGACCCGGGACTACCCAAAGAGACCCAGTACTTC. This gives the protein CAISDPGLPKETQYF.

The rearrangement links TRBV20-1 to TRBJ1-2; TRBD1 matches 9 bases. This CDR3 is built from 14 residues. Germline V lookup: CDR1 DFQATT, CDR2 SNEGSKA (reference sequence). Germline trimming cut 6 bases from V and 5 bases from J; bases unmatched to any gene: 10. The CDR3 reads CSAPSRDRAYGYTF. In nucleotides, the CDR3 is TGCAGTGCGCCGTCCCGGGACAGGGCTTATGGCTACACCTTC.

This chain links TRBV5-1 with TRBJ2-3; no definite D call. Trimming pared 6 bases from V and 1 base from J, leaving 18 bases between. The CDR3 has 16 residues. Germline-derived CDR1 and CDR2 are SGHRS and YFSETQ. CDR3 amino acids: CASNLENPRGTDTQYF. The CDR3 coding sequence is TGCGCCAGCAACTTAGAGAACCCCCGGGGCACAGATACGCAGTATTTT. The complete variable domain, with remaining parts taken from reference TRBV5-1 and TRBJ2-3, reads KAGVTQTPRYLIKTRGQQVTLSCSPISGHRSVSWYQQTPGQGLQFLFEYFSETQRNKGNFPGRFSGRQFSNSRSEMNVSTLELGDSALYLCASNLENPRGTDTQYFGPGTRLTVL.

V and J are TRBV20-1 and TRBJ1-5; no clear D gene. Germline assignment: CDR1 DFQATT and CDR2 SNEGSKA (reference sequence). The length of the CDR3 is 12 residues. Trimming pared 6 bases from V and 3 bases from J, leaving 9 bases between. CDR3 sequence: CSAPGNNQPQHF. CDR3 sequence (DNA): TGCAGTGCACCCGGGAACAATCAGCCCCAGCATTTT.